This T cell receptor beta chain emerged from a study of T cell responses to AZD1222 COVID-19 vaccine. Notes on the study in general: Only a handful of individuals given AZD1222 were seropositive at baseline.

Germline loops: CDR1 SEHNR, CDR2 FQNEAQ (reference sequence). There are 13 residues in the CDR3. Trimming removed 9 bases at V and 2 bases at J, with 13 bases between. A remark on this clone: Its target is not known.

Method: immunoSEQ multiplex PCR; TCRdb's copy keeps in-frame clones and lacks some. The table records 150,000 to 200,000 clones, under 95% of them present only once. This receptor was identified in an adult who received the AZD1222 COVID-19 vaccine. The chain has TRBV7-9 and TRBJ1-2; D might be TRBD1 (6 bases). The source was peripheral blood, collected 28 days after the second AZD1222 dose. CDR3 DNA: TGTGCCAGTAGGGGGGCGGAAAACTATGGCTACACCTTC. As protein: CASRGAENYGYTF.